The T cell receptor beta chain described here comes from a study of blood T cell repertoires in COVID-19. The overall study: The analysed material was cDNA or gDNA that came from T cells, B-cell-depleted T cells, or PBMCs.

This table comes from immunoSEQ multiplex PCR, and its TCRdb copy is limited to in-frame clones, with some not included. Of fewer than 250,000 clones listed, around 86% are singletons. This CDR3 has 15 residues. The ends were cut back, 2 bases at V and 1 base at J, with 11 bases in the middle. In germline, CDR1 is SGHTA, CDR2 FQGNSA. V is TRBV7-2 and J is TRBJ1-1; no clear D gene. The clonotype originates from a man over 45 with acute or convalescent COVID-19. The specimen sequenced was peripheral blood. For the CDR3, the DNA is TGTGCCAGCAGCTTAAACCCACGAGGGAACACTGAAGCTTTCTTT. Its translation is CASSLNPRGNTEAFF.